These T cell receptor beta chains were read from a single sample in a study of persistence of HIV-infected CD4 T cells. These TCRs' antigens remain unknown. Clones were sequenced by immunoSEQ multiplex PCR, and TCRdb holds only the in-frame ones, with some missing. The data show fewer than 50,000 clones, with about nine tenths seen just once and about 1.8% held by the top ten. Sequenced material: CD4+ T cells sorted from PBMCs after roughly 18-hour stimulation, taken from a patient who received antiretroviral therapy. These TCRs come from an adult man with HIV who was CMV-seropositive. Both conserved end residues are part of each CDR3. D genes are given only for firm matches. Clone size is shown for a subset of rows, as once, few, many or a class of expanded clone.

size,V,D,J,CDR3,DNA
.,TRBV6-5,.,TRBJ1-5,CASSFRGSNQPQHF,TGTGCCAGCAGTTTCAGGGGAAGCAATCAGCCCCAGCATTTT
.,TRBV3-1/TRBV3-2,TRBD1,TRBJ1-1,CASSRQGDHTEAFF,TGTGCCAGCAGCCGACAGGGGGACCATACTGAAGCTTTCTTT
.,TRBV29-1,.,TRBJ1-6,CSVASDRSSPLHF,TGCAGCGTTGCATCGGACAGATCGTCACCCCTCCACTTT
.,TRBV3-1/TRBV3-2,TRBD2,TRBJ2-1,CASSHHAGGPYNEQFF,TGTGCCAGCAGCCATCACGCGGGGGGGCCGTACAATGAGCAGTTCTTC
.,TRBV15,TRBD1,TRBJ1-4,CATSRPDRGANEKLFF,TGTGCCACCAGCAGACCAGACAGGGGGGCTAATGAAAAACTGTTTTTT
.,TRBV7-9,.,TRBJ2-4,CASSFAELAKNIQYF,TGTGCCAGCAGCTTTGCGGAACTAGCCAAAAACATTCAGTACTTC
few,TRBV6-1,.,TRBJ1-3,CASSEAQRGRNTIYF,TGTGCCAGCAGTGAAGCTCAGAGGGGACGAAACACCATATATTTT
.,TRBV18,.,TRBJ2-2,CASSPPTGMMNTGELFF,TGTGCCAGCTCACCTCCAACCGGGATGATGAACACCGGGGAGCTGTTTTTT
.,TRBV2,TRBD1,TRBJ1-1,CATDRGQVTEAFF,TGTGCCACGGACAGGGGGCAGGTCACTGAAGCTTTCTTT
.,TRBV10-2,.,TRBJ2-7,CASTQGYMDEQYF,TGCGCCAGCACCCAGGGGTATATGGACGAGCAGTACTTC
.,TRBV24-1,.,TRBJ2-4,CATSGADRYHKNIQYF,TGTGCCACCAGTGGAGCCGACAGATACCACAAAAACATTCAGTACTTC
.,TRBV5-1,TRBD1,TRBJ1-2,CASSWGQVPYGYTF,TGCGCCAGCAGCTGGGGACAGGTTCCCTATGGCTACACCTTC
once,TRBV5-6,TRBD1,TRBJ1-2,CASSLYAGGGYGYTF,TGTGCCAGCAGCTTGTATGCAGGGGGCGGGTATGGCTACACCTTC
.,TRBV5-5,TRBD2,TRBJ2-7,CASSLGVGLAYEQYF,TGTGCCAGCAGCTTGGGCGTGGGACTAGCATACGAGCAGTACTTC
.,TRBV6-5,.,TRBJ2-7,CASSYGGQVGSYEQYF,TGTGCCAGCAGTTACGGTGGGCAGGTAGGATCCTACGAGCAGTACTTC
.,TRBV5-1,TRBD1,TRBJ1-1,CASSLLSRQGDPGTF,TGCGCCAGCAGCTTGCTTTCGAGACAGGGTGATCCCGGAACCTTT
.,TRBV7-9,.,TRBJ1-2,CASSPQAGGYGYTF,TGTGCCAGCAGCCCCCAAGCTGGCGGCTATGGCTACACCTTC
.,TRBV18,TRBD1,TRBJ2-7,CASSQPGQGLEQYF,TGTGCCAGCTCACAACCCGGACAGGGTTTAGAGCAGTACTTC
.,TRBV10-3,.,TRBJ1-5,CAISERAGAQHF,TGTGCCATCAGTGAGCGGGCCGGGGCCCAGCATTTT
.,TRBV7-2,.,TRBJ2-1,CASSFRARGDEQFF,TGTGCCAGCAGCTTTAGGGCCCGCGGCGATGAGCAGTTCTTC
.,TRBV5-4,.,TRBJ2-2,CASSFFRGSAGELFF,TGTGCCAGCAGCTTTTTCAGGGGCTCGGCCGGGGAGCTGTTTTTT
few,TRBV28,.,TRBJ1-2,CASRGTRDGYTF,TGTGCCAGCAGAGGGACACGGGATGGCTACACCTTC
.,TRBV29-1,.,TRBJ2-6,CSVVGWPGANVLTF,TGCAGCGTTGTCGGGTGGCCTGGGGCCAACGTCCTGACTTTC
.,TRBV5-1,TRBD2,TRBJ2-1,CASSFRLAGDTLLAEQFF,TGCGCCAGCAGCTTCCGGCTAGCGGGGGATACCCTCCTAGCGGAGCAGTTCTTC
.,TRBV9,TRBD1,TRBJ2-2,CASSVSGTANTGELFF,TGTGCCAGCAGCGTGTCCGGGACAGCGAACACCGGGGAGCTGTTTTTT
.,TRBV7-9,TRBD1,TRBJ2-5,CASSLANTGTGQETQYF,TGTGCCAGCAGCTTAGCTAACACCGGGACAGGGCAAGAGACCCAGTACTTC
.,TRBV9,TRBD1,TRBJ2-2,CASSLDPLFGTGNTGELFF,TGTGCCAGCAGCCTAGACCCCCTATTCGGGACAGGGAACACCGGGGAGCTGTTTTTT
once,TRBV23-1,.,TRBJ2-2,CASSRDFAKGNTGELFF,TGCGCCAGCAGCCGGGACTTCGCCAAGGGGAACACCGGGGAGCTGTTTTTT
.,TRBV5-1,.,TRBJ1-3,CASSSLLGDGNTIYF,TGCGCCAGCAGCTCCCTGTTAGGGGACGGAAACACCATATATTTT
.,TRBV4-1,TRBD1,TRBJ2-1,CASSQVQDRDPYNEQFF,TGCGCCAGCAGCCAAGTACAGGACAGGGACCCCTACAATGAGCAGTTCTTC
once,TRBV7-3,TRBD1,TRBJ1-5,CASSPDRDQPQHF,TGTGCCAGCAGCCCAGACAGGGATCAGCCCCAGCATTTT
.,TRBV7-6,TRBD1,TRBJ2-1,CASSLAPPGQGYNEQFF,TGTGCCAGCAGCTTAGCCCCACCGGGACAGGGTTACAATGAGCAGTTCTTC
.,TRBV6-1,.,TRBJ1-5,CASSETRVRQPQHF,TGTGCCAGCAGTGAAACCCGGGTGAGACAGCCCCAGCATTTT
.,TRBV10-1,.,TRBJ2-2,CASSESGNTGELFF,TGCGCCAGCAGTGAGTCTGGGAACACCGGGGAGCTGTTTTTT
.,TRBV6-1,.,TRBJ2-3,CASREKRPGVGDNTQYF,TGTGCCAGCAGGGAAAAACGCCCAGGCGTGGGGGATAATACGCAGTATTTT
.,TRBV6-5,TRBD1,TRBJ2-7,CASSIDRAISEQYF,TGTGCCAGCAGCATTGACAGGGCCATCAGCGAGCAGTACTTC
.,TRBV28,.,TRBJ2-7,CASSIGTSYEQYF,TGTGCCAGCAGTATTGGCACCTCCTACGAGCAGTACTTC
.,TRBV10-1,.,TRBJ2-1,CASSGGLSGEQFF,TGCGCCAGCAGTGGAGGGCTTAGCGGTGAGCAGTTCTTC
.,TRBV28,.,TRBJ1-5,CASRFGGSSNQPQHF,TGTGCCAGCAGGTTCGGAGGTAGTAGCAATCAGCCCCAGCATTTT
.,TRBV4-1,TRBD2,TRBJ2-3,CASSLKRGKGGDTQYF,TGCGCCAGCAGCCTTAAGCGGGGTAAAGGTGGAGATACGCAGTATTTT
.,TRBV10-2,.,TRBJ2-7,CASAGYEQYF,TGCGCCAGCGCCGGTTACGAGCAGTACTTC
.,TRBV20-1,.,TRBJ1-1,CSARGAEAFF,TGCAGTGCTAGAGGGGCTGAAGCTTTCTTT
.,TRBV6-5,.,TRBJ1-3,CASRTGSGNTIYF,TGTGCCAGCAGGACAGGCTCTGGAAACACCATATATTTT
.,TRBV20-1,.,TRBJ2-2,CSASQMGNTGELFF,TGCAGTGCTAGTCAGATGGGAAACACCGGGGAGCTGTTTTTT
.,TRBV7-2,.,TRBJ2-7,CASSLGVTGKVSYEQYF,TGTGCCAGCAGCTTAGGTGTTACAGGGAAGGTCTCCTACGAGCAGTACTTC
.,TRBV27,.,TRBJ2-6,CASSSSPGANVLTF,TGTGCCAGCAGCTCCAGCCCTGGGGCCAACGTCCTGACTTTC
.,TRBV6-1,.,TRBJ1-6,CASIERDNYNSPLHF,TGTGCCAGCATTGAACGGGACAACTATAATTCACCCCTCCACTTT
.,TRBV4-1,TRBD2,TRBJ2-7,CASSQDGRGGLAYEQYF,TGCGCCAGCAGCCAAGATGGGAGGGGGGGACTAGCCTACGAGCAGTACTTC
few,TRBV10-3,.,TRBJ1-2,CAISEGTQDYGYTF,TGTGCCATCAGTGAAGGGACACAAGACTATGGCTACACCTTC
.,TRBV9,.,TRBJ1-1,CASSVGVPNTEAFF,TGTGCCAGCAGCGTAGGGGTACCGAACACTGAAGCTTTCTTT
.,TRBV7-2,TRBD1,TRBJ2-1,CASSFPGQGADNEQFF,TGTGCCAGCAGCTTCCCAGGACAGGGGGCGGACAATGAGCAGTTCTTC
.,TRBV5-1,TRBD1,TRBJ2-1,CASSLKVQGGDEQFF,TGCGCCAGCAGCTTGAAGGTACAGGGGGGCGATGAGCAGTTCTTC
.,TRBV5-1,TRBD1,TRBJ2-6,CASSPRQGAGGANVLTF,TGCGCCAGCAGCCCAAGACAGGGGGCGGGAGGGGCCAACGTCCTGACTTTC
.,TRBV7-2,TRBD1,TRBJ1-2,CASSPRGGQAGYGYTF,TGTGCCAGCAGCCCCCGGGGGGGACAGGCTGGCTATGGCTACACCTTC